This T cell receptor beta chain was recovered during a study of long-term antiretroviral therapy in people with HIV (dated by TCRdb to between 2020 and 2023). For context, the study as a whole: The earliest samples were collected approximately a decade before the 2015 WHO recommendation for immediate ART, a period when ART was typically delayed until CD4 counts fell. A retrospective serial study tested whether ART initiation and durable HIV suppression were associated with changes in peripheral blood TRB repertoire composition and diversity. A total of some 200 cryopreserved PBMC samples came from around 30 adults with confirmed HIV infection and were collected serially over a mean of approximately six years (range 1-12). About 35% of the 30 participants with HIV were female. No cross-contamination during QIAcube processing was seen in test extractions of a monoclonal T-cell line run alongside approximately 36 polyclonal samples. What the study reported, not specific to this receptor: At every time point, the repertoire was dominated by expanded TRB clones first identified before ART initiation, although this dominance fluctuated and, in many PLHIV, declined after ART. Unsorted PBMC were profiled instead of sorted CD4+ and CD8+ T cells because pre-ART samples had limited cell numbers. Inferences about post-ART repertoire changes are limited because no data were available on ART adherence, viral resistance or therapy changes. Owing to limited PBMC availability, only the TCR beta chain was sequenced, without alpha chain pairing. The samples span the years 2004 to 2017, and the ART regimens used at that time may not be as effective as current regimens. HIV repertoires had narrower CDR3 length ranges than controls, and the network structure suggested an antigen-experienced repertoire that shifted only slightly toward naive after ART. ART initiation was associated with a significant increase in TRB diversity, but diversity stayed significantly below transplant donor controls even after long-term ART.

Inclusion was restricted to participants for whom at least one PBMC sample before ART initiation and at least two post-ART samples were available. Every participant with HIV received treatment in the United States of America. Before DNA extraction, cryopreserved samples of roughly 1-11 million PBMC were thawed and then washed. At the time of the earliest PBMC sample, participants with HIV were aged between roughly 20 and 60 years. Each participant contributed PBMC samples from 1-4 timepoints before ART initiation and 2-8 timepoints after ART initiation, with a median of 7 samples. For every participant, serial HIV viral load, CD4+ T-cell count, ART history and demographic data were obtained. Using a Qiagen kit on a QIAcube, genomic DNA was extracted from unsorted PBMC, with samples processed in batches of 12. CDR1 and CDR2, per the germline V gene, are SQVTM and ANQGSEA. The V end loses 4 bases and the J end loses 7 bases, and a stretch of 13 bases separates them. Its CDR3 holds 13 amino acids, cysteine through phenylalanine. The kept DNA is CDR3 alone, 39 bases in frame from the first base.

About this clone: Its antigen is not yet known. Within one base of it there is no much larger clone, and no base qualities were kept.

The immunoSEQ hsTCRB v3.0 assay was used at survey level resolution to sequence the TRB variable region. A depth of roughly 40,000-55,000 T-cell genomes per sample was targeted for TRB sequencing. An Illumina MiSeq with a v3 150-cycle kit was used to sequence the pooled TRB libraries. The paper's processing steps were these. Repertoire analysis was performed in R inside a reproducible Nextflow workflow that covered QC, data transformation and analysis. LymphoSeq2, an R package for exploring AIRR-Seq data, was used to implement the custom analyses. A handful of samples that produced fewer than 5000 total TRB sequences were removed, so under 200 HIV repertoires were analyzed. Among the roughly 190 retained HIV repertoires, 59 were collected before ART initiation and about 130 were collected after ART initiation. Repertoires were downsampled to 5000 TRB nucleotide sequences, and summary statistics were averaged over 100 downsampling iterations. Only TRB sequences with CDR3 regions of at least seven amino acids were retained for analysis. A Shannon entropy-derived clonality score and the Gini coefficient were used to measure diversity. Repertoire networks linked the top 5000 CDR3 amino acid sequences whenever two sequences differed by an edit distance of one. For TRB CDR3 amino acid sequences, GLIPH2 was used to predict antigen specificity groups and MHC restriction. Known CMV, EBV, HIV or tissue antigen associations were flagged by matching CDR3 amino acid sequences against VDJdb and McPAS-TCR. Pre-ART, post-ART and control groups were compared with Wilcoxon signed-rank tests and Holm-Bonferroni correction. The table was pulled from immuneACCESS by TCRdb, which kept in-frame rearrangements only. Such tables lose some clones; where checked, under half of the loss comes from unresolved V genes, and the rest has no known cause. V, J and clone size are taken as reported in that table, and D and trimming were inferred from the DNA itself. Here the sample has roughly 16,000 clones; 70% to 90% occur a single time. The ten largest account for 4% to 5% of the sample.

This chain is built from TRBV29-1 and TRBJ2-2, with the D segment possibly TRBD1 or TRBD2, each aligning over 5 bases. This receptor was obtained from a man aged 18 to 29 with HIV. Sample: unsorted PBMCs, taken 0.1 years before starting antiretroviral therapy. CDR3 loop: CSVVRGDGGELFF. The DNA reads TGCAGCGTTGTGAGGGGCGACGGCGGGGAGCTGTTTTTT.